A selection of T cell receptor beta chains follows, all from one sample in a study of blood T cell repertoires in COVID-19. Libraries were prepared by immunoSEQ multiplex PCR; TCRdb keeps only in-frame clonotypes and omits some of them. The sample has under 250,000 clones; approximately 90% are singletons. The source material was PBMCs or T cells enriched from blood (not recorded which). These receptors came from a woman aged 18-29 years in a cohort exposed to, infected with or recovered from COVID-19 (not recorded which). The CDR3 runs from the conserved cysteine through the conserved F or W. A D gene is named only where the DNA matches it firmly. Not all rows give a size; the values are once, few, many and, for expanded clones, a class.

>NA|TRBJ2-2|NA|TRBV6-5
CASSTRPPGGELFF
TGTGCCAGCAGTACCCGGCCTCCGGGCGGGGAGCTGTTTTTT
>NA|TRBJ1-2|NA|TRBV28
CASSSGQLGTGYTF
TGTGCCAGCAGTTCTGGACAGCTAGGGACCGGCTACACCTTC
>once|TRBJ1-6|NA|TRBV11-2
CASSLQGLRNSPLHF
TGTGCCAGCAGCTTACAGGGATTGAGGAATTCACCCCTCCACTTT
>NA|TRBJ1-3|TRBD1|TRBV10-3
CAISELDRELSGNTIYF
TGTGCCATCAGTGAGTTGGACAGGGAATTGTCTGGAAACACCATATATTTT
>NA|TRBJ1-4|TRBD1|TRBV2
CASSPTGGTNEKLFF
TGTGCCAGCAGCCCAACAGGGGGCACTAATGAAAAACTGTTTTTT
>NA|TRBJ2-1|NA|TRBV6-5
CASRPLGRSEQFF
TGTGCCAGCAGGCCTCTGGGGCGCTCTGAGCAGTTCTTC
>NA|TRBJ1-6|NA|TRBV7-9
CASSPGGSSPLHF
TGTGCCAGCAGCCCCGGGGGAAGTTCACCCCTCCACTTT
>NA|TRBJ1-1|TRBD1|TRBV3-1/TRBV3-2
CASSLIGGADTEAFF
TGTGCCAGCAGCCTAATAGGGGGCGCGGACACTGAAGCTTTCTTT
>NA|TRBJ1-5|TRBD1|TRBV19
CASSTRTGAQPQHF
TGTGCCAGTAGTACCCGGACAGGCGCTCAGCCCCAGCATTTT
>NA|TRBJ2-7|NA|TRBV5-1
CASSPSVGGLTYEQYF
TGCGCCAGCAGCCCCTCTGTTGGGGGCCTGACCTACGAGCAGTACTTC
>NA|TRBJ1-2|NA|TRBV28
CASSLWSQGYGYTF
TGTGCCAGCAGTTTATGGAGTCAGGGGTATGGCTACACCTTC
>NA|TRBJ2-3|TRBD1|TRBV6-2/TRBV6-3
CASSYSTLKRQGSTDTQYF
TGTGCCAGCAGTTACTCAACCCTAAAAAGACAGGGTAGCACAGATACGCAGTATTTT
>NA|TRBJ1-5|TRBD1|TRBV18
CASSPPGQGNQPQHF
TGTGCCAGCTCACCACCGGGACAGGGCAATCAGCCCCAGCATTTT
>few|TRBJ2-1|NA|TRBV12-3/TRBV12-4
CASSPTSNEQFF
TGTGCCAGCAGTCCTACTAGCAATGAGCAGTTCTTC
>NA|TRBJ1-2|TRBD1|TRBV28
CASRSTGGYGYTF
TGTGCCAGCAGGTCCACAGGGGGCTATGGCTACACCTTC
>NA|TRBJ2-5|TRBD2|TRBV25-1
CASSGSGRRGETQYF
TGTGCCAGCAGCGGTAGCGGGAGAAGGGGGGAGACCCAGTACTTC
>NA|TRBJ2-7|TRBD1|TRBV10-3
CAIRDTTGGEQYF
TGTGCCATCAGGGATACGACAGGGGGCGAGCAGTACTTC
>NA|TRBJ2-3|TRBD2|TRBV9
CASSVVLGGMDTQYF
TGTGCCAGCAGCGTAGTACTGGGGGGGATGGATACGCAGTATTTT
>NA|TRBJ1-3|NA|TRBV6-5
CASSYSNSGNTIYF
TGTGCCAGCAGTTACTCGAACTCAGGAAACACCATATATTTT
>NA|TRBJ1-1|TRBD1|TRBV11-3
CASVRDRDSEAFF
TGTGCCAGCGTGAGGGACAGGGACTCTGAAGCTTTCTTT
>once|TRBJ2-3|TRBD2|TRBV27
CASGFLAGTDTQYF
TGTGCCAGCGGATTCCTAGCGGGCACAGATACGCAGTATTTT
>NA|TRBJ1-1|TRBD1|TRBV3-1/TRBV3-2
CASSPGTGGGTEAFF
TGTGCCAGCAGCCCCGGGACAGGGGGAGGTACTGAAGCTTTCTTT
>NA|TRBJ1-5|NA|TRBV6-5
CASRFRGDQPQHF
TGTGCCAGCAGATTCAGGGGTGATCAGCCCCAGCATTTT
>NA|TRBJ2-3|TRBD1|TRBV28
CASSLRGTGTDTQYF
TGTGCCAGCAGTTTAAGGGGGACAGGGACAGATACGCAGTATTTT